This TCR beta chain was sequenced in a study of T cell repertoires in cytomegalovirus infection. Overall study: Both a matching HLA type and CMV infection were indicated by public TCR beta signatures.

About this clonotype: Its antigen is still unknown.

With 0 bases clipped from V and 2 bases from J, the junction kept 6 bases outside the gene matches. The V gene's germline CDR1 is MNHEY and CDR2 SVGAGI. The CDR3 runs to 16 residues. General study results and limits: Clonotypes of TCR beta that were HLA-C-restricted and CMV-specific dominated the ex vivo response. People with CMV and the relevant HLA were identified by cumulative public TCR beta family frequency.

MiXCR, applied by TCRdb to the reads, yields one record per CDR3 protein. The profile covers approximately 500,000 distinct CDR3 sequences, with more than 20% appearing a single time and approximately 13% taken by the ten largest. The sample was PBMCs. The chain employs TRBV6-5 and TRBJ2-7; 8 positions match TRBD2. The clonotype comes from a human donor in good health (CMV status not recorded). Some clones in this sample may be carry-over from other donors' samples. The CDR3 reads CASSYSRLAPTYEQYV. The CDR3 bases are TGTGCCAGCAGTTACTCGAGACTAGCGCCGACCTACGAGCAGTACGTC.